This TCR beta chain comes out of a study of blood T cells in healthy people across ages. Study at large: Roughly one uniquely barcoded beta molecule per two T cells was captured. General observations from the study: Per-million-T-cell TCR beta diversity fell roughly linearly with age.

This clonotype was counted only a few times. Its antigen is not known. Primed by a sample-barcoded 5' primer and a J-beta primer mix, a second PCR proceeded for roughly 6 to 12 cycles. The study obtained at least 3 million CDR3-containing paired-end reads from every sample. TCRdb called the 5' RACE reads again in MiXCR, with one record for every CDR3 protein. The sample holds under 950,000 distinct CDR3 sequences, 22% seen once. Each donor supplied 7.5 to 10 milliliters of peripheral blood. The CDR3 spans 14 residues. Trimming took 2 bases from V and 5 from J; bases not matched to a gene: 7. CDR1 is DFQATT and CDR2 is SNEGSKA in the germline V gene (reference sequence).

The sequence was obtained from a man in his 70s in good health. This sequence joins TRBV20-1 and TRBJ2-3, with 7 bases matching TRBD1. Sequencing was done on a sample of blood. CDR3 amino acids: CSARKDRSKDTQYF. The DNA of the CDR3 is TGCAGTGCTAGAAAGGACAGGTCCAAAGATACGCAGTATTTT.